What follows are 26 T cell receptor beta chains derived from one specimen sequenced in a study of cytomegalovirus exposure and HLA in healthy donors. In the PCR, 60 Vbeta and 13 Jbeta primers were used. The repertoire was sequenced with immunoSEQ multiplex PCR; TCRdb's copy has only in-frame clones and lacks some. Its table records about 130,000 clones. The source material was PBMCs. The receptors were sampled from a man aged 18 to 29 in good health and CMV-seronegative.

The chain employs TRBV7-2 and TRBJ1-3; TRBD1 aligns across 7 bases. The ends lost 5 bases at V and 0 bases at J; junction bases unmatched: 7. The germline V gene encodes CDR1 SGHTA and CDR2 FQGNSA. The CDR3 spans 16 residues. CDR3 sequence: CASSLGTANSGNTIYF. The CDR3 DNA follows: TGTGCCAGCAGCCTTGGGACAGCGAACTCTGGAAACACCATATATTTT.

The chain recombines TRBV19 with TRBJ2-5; D is possibly TRBD1 (6 bases). V lost 7 bases to trimming and J lost 4 bases, with 13 bases between them. The CDR3 length is 13 residues. CDR1 LNHDA and CDR2 SQIVND come from the germline V gene (reference sequence). The CDR3 region has the DNA TGTGCCAGTAAGAACAGGGCTCGAGAGACCCAGTACTTC. Protein: CASKNRARETQYF.

The chain uses TRBV4-3 and TRBJ2-7; 8 bases fit TRBD2. Germline CDR1 is LGHNA and CDR2 is YSLEER. The CDR3 has 16 residues. J lost 4 bases, V lost 0 bases, and 8 bases had no gene match. CDR3 protein: CASSQDLSGMGYEQYF. The CDR3 DNA reads as TGCGCCAGCAGCCAAGATCTTAGCGGGATGGGATACGAGCAGTACTTC.

The chain combines TRBV11-3 with TRBJ2-1; 11 positions match TRBD2. The length of the CDR3 is 16 residues. V lost 7 bases to trimming and J lost 9 bases; unmatched junction nucleotides: 14. Germline V CDR1 and CDR2: SGHNT, YENEEA. The CDR3 here is CASKPRVLAGAGEQFF. The CDR3 DNA reads as TGTGCCAGCAAGCCCCGGGTACTAGCGGGAGCGGGTGAGCAGTTCTTC.

The CDR3 bases are TGTGCCAGCAGCGTCTCCTACTACAATGAGCAGTTCTTC. This gives the protein CASSVSYYNEQFF. The chain couples TRBV9 to TRBJ2-1; D uncertain. The V gene's germline CDR1 is SGDLS and CDR2 YYNGEE. V was shortened by 2 bases and J by 3 bases, with 6 bases between the two germline ends. The CDR3 loop spans 13 amino acids.

This rearrangement joins TRBV7-3 to TRBJ1-1, with TRBD1 matching 8 bases. This CDR3 contains 15 residues. Per the germline V gene, CDR1 is SGHTA and CDR2 is FQGTGA. J lost 5 bases, V lost 0 bases, and 5 bases had no gene match. The CDR3 sequence is CASSLTQGAWTEAFF. As DNA, the CDR3 is TGTGCCAGCAGCTTAACGCAGGGGGCTTGGACTGAAGCTTTCTTT.

CDR3 coding DNA: TGTGCCAGCAGCTTACACCCGACAGACGGGGAGCTGTTTTTT. This translates into CASSLHPTDGELFF. V is TRBV11-3 and J is TRBJ2-2, with D maybe TRBD1 (5 bases). V gave up 2 bases and J gave up 7 bases, with 11 bases separating them. The CDR3 covers 14 residues. Germline V gene data show CDR1 as SGHNT and CDR2 as YENEEA.

Turning to this clone: Germline and junction disagree at one end, which may indicate a read error. The sample holds other DNA sequences that translate to the same CDR3. The chain uses TRBV10-3 and TRBJ1-2; D unresolved. The CDR3 contains 12 residues. From germline, CDR1 is ENHRY and CDR2 SYGVKD. The CDR3 sequence is CAISDSNYGYTF. The CDR3 nucleotides read TGTGCCATCAGTGACAGTAACTACGGCTACACCTTC.

The chain links TRBV7-2 to TRBJ2-2; D perhaps matches TRBD2 (5 bases). Germline V lookup: CDR1 SGHTA, CDR2 FQGNSA. V dropped 5 bases and J dropped 2 bases, with 15 bases sitting between them. This CDR3 comprises 16 residues. CDR3 loop: CASSKSGPYNTGELFF. CDR3 in DNA: TGTGCCAGCAGCAAAAGCGGACCGTATAACACCGGGGAGCTGTTTTTT.

CDR3 DNA sequence: TGTGCCAGCAGCGTTGGGGGGAGGGAAGAAGAGACCCAGTACTTC. Translated, it gives CASSVGGREEETQYF. The V and J genes are TRBV5-5 and TRBJ2-5; the match to TRBD2 covers 7 bases. The CDR3 totals 15 residues. The trim removed 4 bases at V and 3 bases at J, leaving 9 bases unmatched. Germline CDR1 reads SGHKS; CDR2 reads YYEKEE (reference sequence).

The CDR3 loop is CASSLVRTSGYFSTDTQYF. CDR3 in DNA: TGTGCCAGCAGCTTAGTCCGGACTAGCGGATATTTTAGCACAGATACGCAGTATTTT. V and J are TRBV11-3 and TRBJ2-3, with 10 bases lining up with TRBD2. The germline V gene encodes CDR1 SGHNT and CDR2 YENEEA. Trimming cost V 1 base and J 0 bases; bases outside gene matches: 10. The CDR3 is 19 amino acids.

The chain recombines TRBV11-3 with TRBJ2-6; 7 bases match TRBD1. CDR1 and CDR2 from the germline V gene are SGHNT and YENEEA. V gave up 1 base and J gave up 4 bases; unmatched junction bases: 7. This CDR3 contains 17 residues. Here the CDR3 reads CASSLVDRVAGANVLTF. The CDR3 DNA reads as TGTGCCAGCAGCTTAGTTGACAGGGTAGCCGGGGCCAACGTCCTGACTTTC.

Here the CDR3 reads CAWSGGRGRYEQYF. CDR3 nucleotide sequence: TGTGCCTGGAGTGGGGGTAGGGGCAGATACGAGCAGTACTTC. The J gene is TRBJ2-7, the V gene TRBV30, with a possible D match to TRBD1 (5 bases). Germline V gene lookup returns CDR1 GTSNPN and CDR2 SVGIG (reference sequence). This CDR3 has 14 amino acids. The germline V and J ends were trimmed by 1 base and 4 bases, with 14 bases remaining between them.

The chain employs TRBV4-3 and TRBJ2-1, with 10 nucleotides matching TRBD1. The V gene end was trimmed by 4 bases and the J gene end by 2 bases; junction bases not matched to a gene: 8. Germline-derived CDR1 and CDR2 are LGHNA and YSLEER. This CDR3 is built from 17 residues. CDR3 region: CASSPYPGQGAYNEQFF. The CDR3 DNA reads as TGCGCCAGCAGCCCTTATCCTGGACAGGGGGCCTACAATGAGCAGTTCTTC.

The chain is built from TRBV9 and TRBJ2-7, with D uncertain. This CDR3 is built from 14 residues. Germline CDR1 SGDLS, CDR2 YYNGEE. V was trimmed by 3 bases and J by 2 bases, leaving 12 bases between them. In DNA, the CDR3 is TGTGCCAGCAGCGAACAGCCCCAACCCTACGAGCAGTACTTC. Encoded protein: CASSEQPQPYEQYF.

The CDR3 region has the DNA TGTGCCAGCAGCTTTTTAGAGTTATGGGCAGGAACATATGGCTACACCTTC. Translating gives CASSFLELWAGTYGYTF. The rearrangement uses TRBV11-2 and TRBJ1-2, with D unresolved. This CDR3 is 17 amino acids long. V was cut by 3 bases and J by 5 bases, with 22 bases left in between. Germline-derived CDR1 and CDR2 are SGHAT and FQNNGV.

The chain has TRBV9 and TRBJ2-1; D remains ambiguous. The CDR3 loop spans 13 amino acids. Germline CDR1 SGDLS, CDR2 YYNGEE. Trimming shortened V by 5 bases and J by 5 bases, and 11 bases separated the two germline ends. CDR3 sequence (DNA): TGTGCCAGCAGTGAAGCCCCACACAATGAGCAGTTCTTC. It translates to CASSEAPHNEQFF.

The rearrangement links TRBV9 to TRBJ2-7, with 7 bases matching TRBD1. Germline-derived CDR1 and CDR2 are SGDLS and YYNGEE. V shed 0 bases, J shed 5 bases, and the junction held 8 bases outside the gene matches. The CDR3 covers 15 residues. The CDR3, as DNA: TGTGCCAGCAGCGTAGGAGGGGACAGTAGGCACGAGCAGTACTTC. It yields the protein CASSVGGDSRHEQYF.

The J gene is TRBJ2-5, the V gene TRBV5-6; TRBD2 might be the D (5 bases). Gene TRBJ2-7 matches the end of the DNA better, so the J call may be wrong. The CDR3 is 14 residues long. From germline, CDR1 is SGHDT and CDR2 YYEEEE. The CDR3 spells CASSFGGFSYEQYF. In DNA form, the CDR3 reads TGTGCCAGCAGCTTTGGCGGGTTCTCCTACGAGCAGTACTTC.

This rearrangement joins TRBV28 to TRBJ2-3; 10 positions agree with TRBD1. After removal of 3 bases from V and 6 bases from J, the junction contained 0 bases not matched to a gene. Germline CDR1 and CDR2: MDHEN and SYDVKM. The CDR3 has 13 amino acids. The DNA of the CDR3 is TGTGCCAGCAGTTTGGGACAGGGGGATACGCAGTATTTT. This sequence encodes CASSLGQGDTQYF.

As DNA, the CDR3 is TGTGCCAGCAGCTCCTGGACAGGTCAGCCCCAGCATTTT. Translating it yields CASSSWTGQPQHF. The chain carries TRBV7-9 and TRBJ1-5, with 7 bases lining up with TRBD1. Looked up from germline, CDR1 is SEHNR and CDR2 is FQNEAQ (reference sequence). There are 13 residues in the CDR3. Trimming removed 4 bases from V and 6 bases from J; junction bases left unmatched: 3.

V gene TRBV30 combines with J gene TRBJ1-6, with TRBD1 matching over 7 bases. The V segment lost 1 base and the J segment 10 bases; nucleotides outside the gene matches: 10. Germline V gene sequence: CDR1 GTSNPN, CDR2 SVGIG (reference sequence). The CDR3 runs 15 residues. The chain's CDR3 is CAWSGTGTAGSPLHF. The CDR3 DNA reads TGTGCCTGGAGTGGGACCGGGACAGCTGGATCACCCCTCCACTTT.

V gene TRBV9 combines with J gene TRBJ2-3, with 8 positions matching TRBD1. CDR3 length: 16 residues. With 2 bases clipped from V and 6 bases from J, the junction kept 11 bases outside the gene matches. CDR1 is SGDLS, CDR2 YYNGEE, per germline. The DNA of the CDR3 is TGTGCCAGCAGCGTGCAGGGGGCCAGGATGTCCGATACGCAGTATTTT. Translation: CASSVQGARMSDTQYF.

To note about this clone: The same CDR3 is also encoded by other DNA sequences in this sample. The J gene is TRBJ2-6, the V gene TRBV28; TRBD1 might be the D (5 bases). Per germline, CDR1 MDHEN and CDR2 SYDVKM. Trimming shortened V by 4 bases and J by 4 bases, and 11 bases separated the two germline ends. The CDR3 covers 15 residues. In DNA form, the CDR3 reads TGTGCCAGCAGTTCCCAGGGCGCCGGGGCCAACGTCCTGACTTTC. It yields the protein CASSSQGAGANVLTF.

The chain is built from TRBV28 and TRBJ2-7, with D tentatively TRBD2 (6 bases). Germline V gene sequence: CDR1 MDHEN, CDR2 SYDVKM. The V gene lost 3 bases and the J gene lost 4 bases, with 13 bases spanning the gap. This CDR3 spans 14 amino acids. This CDR3 is CASSLRGLGYEQYF. Written as DNA, the CDR3 is TGTGCCAGCAGTTTGCGGGGCCTCGGATACGAGCAGTACTTC.

The chain employs TRBV5-1 and TRBJ1-2, with TRBD1 matching 8 bases. Germline V gives CDR1 SGHRS, CDR2 YFSETQ. J lost 6 bases, V lost 4 bases, and 5 bases had no gene match. CDR3 length: 13 amino acids. In nucleotides, the CDR3 is TGCGCCAGCAGCCTGACAGGGGCGGATGGCTACACCTTC. It codes for CASSLTGADGYTF.